This T cell receptor beta chain was identified during a study of blood T cell repertoires in COVID-19. At the level of the study: T cells, B-cell-depleted T cells, or PBMCs supplied cDNA or gDNA.

This CDR3 has 15 residues. Germline values: CDR1 LGHNT, CDR2 FRNRAP. The V segment lost 6 bases and the J segment 3 bases; nucleotides outside the gene matches: 5. In the authors' methods: Estimation of nucleated cell counts relied on the amplification of reference gene primers. The assay was immunoSEQ multiplex PCR, and TCRdb's table has in-frame clones only and misses some. That table is the source of V, J and clone size, and D and trimming were worked out from the DNA. The table includes around 130,000 clones, 90% detected once. The receptor comes from a man between 60 and 75 years old with COVID-19, enrolled during active disease. This chain connects TRBV12-5 to TRBJ2-1, with 10 nucleotides matching TRBD1. Sequences were obtained from peripheral blood. The DNA of the CDR3 is TGTGCTAGTGGGGAAGGGACAGGGGTCTACAATGAGCAGTTCTTC. This encodes CASGEGTGVYNEQFF. Variable domain in full (rest from reference TRBV12-5 and TRBJ2-1): DARVTQTPRHKVTEMGQEVTMRCQPILGHNTVFWYRQTMMQGLELLAYFRNRAPLDDSGMPKDRFSAEMPDATLATLKIQPSEPRDSAVYFCASGEGTGVYNEQFFGPGTRLTVL.